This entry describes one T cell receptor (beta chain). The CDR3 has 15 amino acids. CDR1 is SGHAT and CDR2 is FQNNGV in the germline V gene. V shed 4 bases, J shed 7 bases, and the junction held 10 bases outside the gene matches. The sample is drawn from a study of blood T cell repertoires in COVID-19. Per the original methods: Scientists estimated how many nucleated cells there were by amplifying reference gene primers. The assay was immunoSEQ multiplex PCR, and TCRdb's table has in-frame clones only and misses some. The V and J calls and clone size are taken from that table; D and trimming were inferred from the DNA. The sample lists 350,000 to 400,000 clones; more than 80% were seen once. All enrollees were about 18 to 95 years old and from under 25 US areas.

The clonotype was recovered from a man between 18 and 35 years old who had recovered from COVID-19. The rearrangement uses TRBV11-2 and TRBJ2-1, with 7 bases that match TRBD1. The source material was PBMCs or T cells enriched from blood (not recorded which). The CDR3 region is CASSSKSTGKNEQFF. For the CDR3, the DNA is TGTGCCAGCAGCTCAAAATCGACAGGGAAGAATGAGCAGTTCTTC.